This T cell receptor (beta chain) was found in a study of T cells after yellow fever vaccination. General study points: After the booster, approximately 96% of CD4 and more than 85% of CD8 primary-response clones were re-detected.

As to this clonotype: Its cognate antigen is unknown.

TCRdb fed the 5' RACE reads into MiXCR, producing one record per CDR3 protein. The sample lists some 670,000 distinct CDR3 sequences, 12% occurring once. Sequences were derived from PBMCs, sampled on the day of the yellow fever booster vaccination. The receptor's source is a man younger than 45 who received the YFV17D yellow fever vaccine.

CDR3 nucleotide sequence: TGCGCCAGCAGCTCCGGGACTCAGTCCACAGATACGCAGTATTTT. Translated, it gives CASSSGTQSTDTQYF. The chain couples TRBV5-1 to TRBJ2-3; D is possibly TRBD2 (6 bases). CDR1 is SGHRS, CDR2 YFSETQ, per germline. V lost 3 bases and J 2 bases, leaving 13 bases between the germline ends. The CDR3 is made up of 15 amino acids. The full variable domain, with the rest looked up from reference TRBV5-1 and TRBJ2-3, is KAGVTQTPRYLIKTRGQQVTLSCSPISGHRSVSWYQQTPGQGLQFLFEYFSETQRNKGNFPGRFSGRQFSNSRSEMNVSTLELGDSALYLCASSSGTQSTDTQYFGPGTRLTVL.